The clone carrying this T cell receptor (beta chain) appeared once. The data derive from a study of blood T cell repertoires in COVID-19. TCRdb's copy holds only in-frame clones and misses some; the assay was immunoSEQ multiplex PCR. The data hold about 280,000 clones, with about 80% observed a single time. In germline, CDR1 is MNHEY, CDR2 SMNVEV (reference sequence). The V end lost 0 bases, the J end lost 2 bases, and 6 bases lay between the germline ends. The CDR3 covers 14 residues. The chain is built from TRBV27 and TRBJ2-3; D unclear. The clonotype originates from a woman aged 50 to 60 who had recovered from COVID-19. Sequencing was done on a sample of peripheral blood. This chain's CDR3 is CASSLSIHTDTQYF. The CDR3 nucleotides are TGTGCCAGCAGTTTATCCATTCACACAGATACGCAGTATTTT.